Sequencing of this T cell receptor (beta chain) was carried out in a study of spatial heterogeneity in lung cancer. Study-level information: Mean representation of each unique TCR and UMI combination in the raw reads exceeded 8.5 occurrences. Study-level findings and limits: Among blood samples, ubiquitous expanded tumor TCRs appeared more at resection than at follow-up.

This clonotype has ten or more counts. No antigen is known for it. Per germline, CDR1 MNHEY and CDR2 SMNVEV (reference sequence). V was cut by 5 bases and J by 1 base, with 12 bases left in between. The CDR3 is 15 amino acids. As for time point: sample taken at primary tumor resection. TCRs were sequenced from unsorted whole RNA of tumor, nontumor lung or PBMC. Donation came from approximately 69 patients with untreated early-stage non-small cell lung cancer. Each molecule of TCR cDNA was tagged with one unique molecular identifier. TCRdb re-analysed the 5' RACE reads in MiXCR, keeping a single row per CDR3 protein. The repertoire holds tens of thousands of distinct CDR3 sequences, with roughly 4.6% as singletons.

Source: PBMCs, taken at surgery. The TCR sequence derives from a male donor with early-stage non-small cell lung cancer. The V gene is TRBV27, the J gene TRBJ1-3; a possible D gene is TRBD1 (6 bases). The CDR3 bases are TGTGCCAGCAGTCCCCTGACAGGTTCTGGAAACACCATATATTTT. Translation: CASSPLTGSGNTIYF.